This T cell receptor (beta chain) came from a study of human thymus T cells. Study-level points and caveats: Apparent bias marked the V and J gene usage of thymic and blood repertoires.

Congenital heart defects were the reason for the corrective surgery that the donors, healthy Finnish infants, were having. Half of the eight donors gave roughly 0.45-1 mL blood during surgery. All available leukocytes, rather than a set cell count, yielded the blood DNA. Germline CDR1 reads SEHNR; CDR2 reads FQNEAQ (reference sequence). The CDR3 is made up of 19 amino acids. After removal of 5 bases from V and 0 bases from J, the junction contained 8 bases not matched to a gene. Sequencing used immunoSEQ multiplex PCR; TCRdb keeps in-frame clones, though not all of them. The top ten clones hold approximately 0.18% of a sample with about 43,000 clones, 85% to 95% of them seen once. Points on this clone: The antigen is unknown.

The rearrangement joins TRBV7-9 to TRBJ2-1, with 15 bases aligning to TRBD2. The source is a girl less than two years old with a congenital heart defect but otherwise immunologically healthy. Sequenced sample: blood. In DNA form, the CDR3 reads TGTGCCAGCAGCGGAGGACTAGCGGGAGGGGTCGGCTCCTACAATGAGCAGTTCTTC. Its protein is CASSGGLAGGVGSYNEQFF.